This T cell receptor (beta chain) comes out of a study of CD8+CD57+ T cells in acquired aplastic anemia. There are many counts of this clonotype. Its cognate antigen is unknown. Study-level findings and limits: Comparison of patients with controls identified around 31 shared CD8+ CDR3 sequences. Patients showed no significant difference from controls in CD8+ Simpson's diversity.

The CDR3 consists of 15 residues. The germline V gene has CDR1 MGHRA and CDR2 YSYEKL. The V gene end was trimmed by 3 bases and the J gene end by 5 bases; junction bases not matched to a gene: 9. It was genomic DNA that served as the template for profiling TCR beta VDJ and CDR3. One entry per CDR3 protein, called by TCRdb with MiXCR from the reads. The profile covers some 200,000 distinct CDR3 sequences, with approximately 35% appearing a single time and roughly 1.1% taken by the ten largest. Sequenced input: sorted CD4+, CD8+, or CD8+CD57+ T cells (not recorded which) from PBMCs. The chain has TRBV4-1 and TRBJ1-1, with TRBD1 matching 7 bases. The TCR was taken from a human donor in good health, serving as a control. The CDR3 region is CASSHRQGQWTEAFF. Written as DNA, the CDR3 is TGCGCCAGCAGCCACCGACAGGGCCAGTGGACTGAAGCTTTCTTT.